This T cell receptor (beta chain) was sequenced in a study of Ad26.COV2.S vaccination and SARS-CoV-2 variants. This clone was seen once. Its antigen is still unknown. Germline lookup yields CDR1 SNHLY and CDR2 FYNNEI. The J segment lost 5 bases and the V segment lost 6 bases, leaving 7 bases of the junction unmatched. The CDR3 runs to 15 residues. Profiled with immunoSEQ multiplex PCR; TCRdb holds only in-frame clones, not every one. The sample consists of around 350,000 clones, roughly nine tenths of them appearing once. Study-wide results and limits: Non-spike TCR breadth did not differ much between vaccine and placebo recipients. From the TCR breadth and depth analyses, total T cell responses may have been underestimated. Those who received the vaccine showed greater spike-specific TCR breadth than those given placebo.

The rearrangement uses TRBV2 and TRBJ2-5, with 12 bases matching TRBD1. The sequenced sample was peripheral blood, obtained after recovery from COVID-19. This TCR derives from a human donor who had recovered from COVID-19. CDR3 in DNA: TGTGCCAGCAGAGCGGGACAGGGGGCTTGGGAGACCCAGTACTTC. It yields the protein CASRAGQGAWETQYF.